This T cell receptor (beta chain) was obtained from a study of PD-1 blockade in classical Hodgkin lymphoma. V was pared by 8 bases and J by 4 bases, with 15 bases between. Germline loops: CDR1 MNHEY, CDR2 SVGAGI. This CDR3 is built from 14 residues. Time point here: cycle 4 day 1 (C4D1), after 5 to 7 weeks of nivolumab. Relapses following autologous stem cell transplantation were seen in all patients, with brentuximab vedotin exposure varying. CD4+ T cells were purified from thawed PBMCs by negative selection. Method: immunoSEQ multiplex PCR; TCRdb's copy keeps in-frame clones and lacks some. The sample has more than 25,000 clones; approximately 78% are singletons. Concerning this clone: No antigen is known for it.

The study's findings and limits: Repertoire difference causes, possibly disease activity or prior therapy, remain undefined. In newly diagnosed patients, baseline TCR diversity was reportedly below that of healthy donors. By C4D1, CD4+ diversity increased significantly, especially in complete responders. Partial responders and progressors had significantly lower baseline TCR diversity.

The receptor's source is a human donor with classical Hodgkin lymphoma. The input for sequencing was CD4+ T cells from blood, taken before the fourth cycle of nivolumab. The chain links TRBV6-5 to TRBJ1-3; D call uncertain. CDR3 protein: CASHLKGAGNTIYF. In DNA, the CDR3 is TGTGCCAGCCACCTTAAGGGAGCCGGAAACACCATATATTTT.